This paragraph covers one T cell receptor beta chain sequence. Its antigen is as yet unknown. Amplified TCR beta CDR3 regions derived from RNA transcripts. During a first-round RT-PCR of the TCR CDR3, the HTBI primer set was used. TCRdb processed the multiplex PCR reads anew with MiXCR; each CDR3 protein has one entry. This sample has roughly 640,000 distinct CDR3 sequences, with more than 15% found just once. This sample is drawn from a study of T cells in Graves' hyperthyroidism and ophthalmopathy. Study results and limitations: A model using 13 V-J features told ophthalmopathy apart from stable hyperthyroidism. Most clonotypes expanded in the thyroid (above 0.001) were also present in blood.

Uncontrolled infection, other autoimmune disease, pregnancy or lactation led to exclusion. Fresh 10 ml peripheral blood yielded PBMCs. The CDR3 contains 13 residues. Per germline, CDR1 GTSNPN and CDR2 SVGIG (reference sequence). V was cut by 3 bases and J by 0 bases, with 3 bases left in between. This clonotype was obtained from a woman aged 40 to 50 with Graves' ophthalmopathy. The sequenced sample was blood. The J gene is TRBJ2-6, the V gene TRBV30; D is ambiguous. This CDR3 reads CAWRLSGANVLTF. In DNA, the CDR3 is TGTGCCTGGAGGCTCTCTGGGGCCAACGTCCTGACTTTC.